This T cell receptor (beta chain) was profiled in a study of blood T cell repertoires in COVID-19. As for the study in general: Collection of acute and convalescent COVID-19 samples took place in the United States, Italy and Spain. T cells, B-cell-depleted T cells, or PBMCs provided the cDNA or gDNA that served as material.

Germline V gives CDR1 MDHEN, CDR2 SYDVKM. CDR3 size: 15 residues. J was trimmed by 6 bases and V by 4 bases; bases with no gene match: 9. Membership in each cohort depended on participant-reported clinical history. Within the 2 weeks before study entry, each person in the exposed group met a COVID-19 case. This clone was detected only once. TCRdb's table, derived via immunoSEQ multiplex PCR, lists solely in-frame clones and lacks some. Of fewer than 250,000 clones in the sample, roughly 84% were seen once. This TCR derives from a woman aged 25 to 39 who had been exposed to COVID-19. Sequencing was done on a sample of PBMCs or T cells enriched from blood (not recorded which). This chain links TRBV28 with TRBJ2-1; 7 bases are shared with TRBD2. The CDR3 loop is CASSSDLTSTNEQFF. CDR3 DNA: TGTGCCAGCAGTTCCGATCTGACTAGCACCAATGAGCAGTTCTTC.